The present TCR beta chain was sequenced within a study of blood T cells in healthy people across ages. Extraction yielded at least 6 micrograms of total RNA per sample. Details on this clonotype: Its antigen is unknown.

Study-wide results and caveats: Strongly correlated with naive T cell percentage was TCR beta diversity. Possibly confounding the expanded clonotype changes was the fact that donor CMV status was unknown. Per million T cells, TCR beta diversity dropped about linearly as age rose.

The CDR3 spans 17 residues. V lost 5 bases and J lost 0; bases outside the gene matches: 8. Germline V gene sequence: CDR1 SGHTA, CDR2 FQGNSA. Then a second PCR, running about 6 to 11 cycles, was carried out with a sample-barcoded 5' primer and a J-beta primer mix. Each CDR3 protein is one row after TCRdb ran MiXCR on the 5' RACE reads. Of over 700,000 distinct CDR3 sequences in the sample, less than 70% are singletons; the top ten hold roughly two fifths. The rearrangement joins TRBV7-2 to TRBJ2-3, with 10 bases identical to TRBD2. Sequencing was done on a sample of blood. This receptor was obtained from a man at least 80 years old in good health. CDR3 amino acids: CASSPIGLAASTDTQYF. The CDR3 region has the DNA TGTGCCAGCAGCCCCATCGGACTAGCGGCTAGCACAGATACGCAGTATTTT.